This T cell receptor beta chain came from a study of a mutant IDH1 vaccine in newly diagnosed glioma. At the level of the study: Antecedent treatment encompassed radiotherapy, temozolomide, or their combination; the majority received both.

There are 14 residues in the CDR3. V lost 3 bases and J lost 1, with 9 bases in between. Germline CDR1 KGHSH, CDR2 LQKENI. The time point: baseline, week 1 (first vaccination visit). Treatment reported: pre-vaccination baseline after standard-of-care therapy. Data came from immunoSEQ multiplex PCR; TCRdb stores just in-frame clones and leaves some out. Here the sample spans about 96,000 clones, roughly 77% being singletons. The material was PBMCs, obtained from a glioma patient treated with radiotherapy, temozolomide or both. The TCR originated in a man aged 40-49 years with glioma. V is TRBV18 and J is TRBJ1-1; D uncertain. CDR3 residues: CASSPWVSNTEAFF. The CDR3 DNA reads TGTGCCAGCTCACCCTGGGTCTCGAACACTGAAGCTTTCTTT.